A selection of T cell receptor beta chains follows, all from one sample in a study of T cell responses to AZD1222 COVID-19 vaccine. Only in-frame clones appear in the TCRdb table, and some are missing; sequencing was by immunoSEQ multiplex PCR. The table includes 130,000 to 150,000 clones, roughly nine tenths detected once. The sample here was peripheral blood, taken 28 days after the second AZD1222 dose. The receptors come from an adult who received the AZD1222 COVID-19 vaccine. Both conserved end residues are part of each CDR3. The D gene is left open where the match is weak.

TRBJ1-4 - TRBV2 CASIRRAGANEKLFF
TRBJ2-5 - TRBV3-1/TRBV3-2 CASSQDPAGKETQYF
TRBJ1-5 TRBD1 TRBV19 CASSAWDRVDGNQPQHF
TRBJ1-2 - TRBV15 CATSRGLLYGYTF
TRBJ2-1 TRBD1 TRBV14 CASSRRDRVITNEQFF
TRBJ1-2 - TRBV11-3 CASQSTGWGAPWSGYTF
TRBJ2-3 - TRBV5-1 CASSLPGPDTQYF
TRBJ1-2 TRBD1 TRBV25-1 CASSEGTVDTF
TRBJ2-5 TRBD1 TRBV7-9 CASSPYPDRGLGETQYF
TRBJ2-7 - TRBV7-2 CASSLGYRVNSYEQYF
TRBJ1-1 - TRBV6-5 CASKRAGVTNTEAFF
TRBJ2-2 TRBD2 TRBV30 CAWSGLAGGTGELFF
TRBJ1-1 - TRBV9 CASSVVTNTEAFF
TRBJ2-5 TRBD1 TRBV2 CASSDPGTGGETQYF
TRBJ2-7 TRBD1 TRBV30 CAWTSQGTGGVYEQYF
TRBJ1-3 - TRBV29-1 CSVAGSRTGNTIYF
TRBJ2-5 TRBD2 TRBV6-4 CASSERASGQETQYF
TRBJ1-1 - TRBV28 CASREGGITEAFF
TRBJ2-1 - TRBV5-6 CASSLGGGKTSSYNEQFF
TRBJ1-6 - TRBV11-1 CASSGTYNSPLHF
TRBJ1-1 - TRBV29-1 CSATARDKPEAFF
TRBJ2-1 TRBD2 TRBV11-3 CASSQFPASGSASGANEQFF
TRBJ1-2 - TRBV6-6 CASSYSRDYGYTF
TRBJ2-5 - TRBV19 CASRRGGGEETQYF
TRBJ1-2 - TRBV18 CASSLPKSGYGYTF
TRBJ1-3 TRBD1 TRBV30 CAWSLQGLGNTIYF
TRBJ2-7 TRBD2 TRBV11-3 CASSLGTSNYEQYF
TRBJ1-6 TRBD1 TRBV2 CASRTGVNSPLHF
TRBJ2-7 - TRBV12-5 CASGLQGRSSYEQYF
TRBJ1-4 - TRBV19 CASSNRTRGINEKLFF
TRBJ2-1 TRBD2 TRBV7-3 CASSSGGASGRTEQFF
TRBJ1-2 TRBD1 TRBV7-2 CASSFGGTGPFNYGYTF
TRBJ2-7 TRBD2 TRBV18 CASSSGTSGYEQYF
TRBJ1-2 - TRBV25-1 CASSDWGFGTLNYGYTF
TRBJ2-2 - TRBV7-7 CASSPSGLITGELFF
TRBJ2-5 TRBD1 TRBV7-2 CASSLARTGVSLRHRTQYF
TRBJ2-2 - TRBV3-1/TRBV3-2 CASSPHGTGELFF
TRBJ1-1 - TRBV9 CASSILPGMNTEAFF
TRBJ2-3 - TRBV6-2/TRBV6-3 CASSRLVTDTQYF
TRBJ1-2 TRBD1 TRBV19 CASSLDRAVGYTF
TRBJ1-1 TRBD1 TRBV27 CASSPWDSLDTEAFF
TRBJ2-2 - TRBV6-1 CASSEASRGTGELFF
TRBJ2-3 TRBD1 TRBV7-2 CASSYYRGRDTQYF
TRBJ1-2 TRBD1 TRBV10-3 CAITGGAGGASGYTF
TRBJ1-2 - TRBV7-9 CASSFGGGLLYGYTF
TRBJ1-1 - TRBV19 CASSQSVSRALRGANTEAFF
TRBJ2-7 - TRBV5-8 CASSPPQGYEQYF
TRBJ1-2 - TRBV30 CALRKGGYTF
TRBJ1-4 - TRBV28 CASSGAPLTTNEKLFF
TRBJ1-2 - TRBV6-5 CASAEPGNYGYTF
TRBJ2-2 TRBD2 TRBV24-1 CATSESGLADTGELFF